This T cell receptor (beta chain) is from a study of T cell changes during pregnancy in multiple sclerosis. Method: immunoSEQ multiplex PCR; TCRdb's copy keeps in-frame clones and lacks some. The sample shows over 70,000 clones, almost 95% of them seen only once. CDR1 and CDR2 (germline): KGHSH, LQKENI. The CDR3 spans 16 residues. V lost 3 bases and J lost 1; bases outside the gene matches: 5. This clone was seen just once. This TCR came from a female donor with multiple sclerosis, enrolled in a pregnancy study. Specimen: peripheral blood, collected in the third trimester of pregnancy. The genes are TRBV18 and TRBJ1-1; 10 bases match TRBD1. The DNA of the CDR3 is TGTGCCAGCTCACCCCCGGGACAGGGGCCGAACACTGAAGCTTTCTTT. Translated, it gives CASSPPGQGPNTEAFF.